The following is a T cell receptor beta chain sequence with its context. The antigen is unknown. The data were obtained in a study of blood T cells in healthy people across ages. Overall study: Template switching captured about one barcoded beta molecule per two T cells. Broader study findings: Per million T cells, TCR beta diversity dropped roughly linearly as age increased.

CDR3 length equals 15 residues. The V gene's germline CDR1 is SQVTM and CDR2 ANQGSEA. Trimming took off 7 bases at V and 5 bases at J, with 23 bases between the two ends. A sample-barcoded 5' primer and a J-beta primer mix were used in a second PCR of roughly 7 to 11 cycles. Each cDNA was tagged by a template-switch adaptor containing 12 random nucleotides. MiXCR, applied by TCRdb to the 5' RACE reads, yields one record per CDR3 protein. The sample records about 670,000 distinct CDR3 sequences, over 40% being singletons. The authors extracted at least 5.5 micrograms of total RNA per sample. The V call is TRBV29-1, the J call TRBJ1-1; D might be TRBD1 (5 bases). Input material: blood. The TCR originated in an elderly woman in good health. The CDR3 loop is CSARRQRGDPTEAFF. Here the CDR3 DNA reads TGCAGCGCCCGGCGGCAGCGCGGGGACCCTACTGAAGCTTTCTTT.